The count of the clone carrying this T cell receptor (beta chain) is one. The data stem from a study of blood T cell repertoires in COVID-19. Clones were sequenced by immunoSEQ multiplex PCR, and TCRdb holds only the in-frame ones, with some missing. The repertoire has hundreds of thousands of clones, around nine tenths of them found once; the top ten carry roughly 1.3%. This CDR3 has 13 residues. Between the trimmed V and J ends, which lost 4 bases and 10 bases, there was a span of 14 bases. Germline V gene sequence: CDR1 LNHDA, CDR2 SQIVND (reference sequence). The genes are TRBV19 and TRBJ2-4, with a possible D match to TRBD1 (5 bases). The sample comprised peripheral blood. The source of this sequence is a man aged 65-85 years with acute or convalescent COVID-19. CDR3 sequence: CASSTRSRGIQYF. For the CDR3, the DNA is TGTGCCAGTAGTACCCGTTCAAGGGGTATTCAGTACTTC.